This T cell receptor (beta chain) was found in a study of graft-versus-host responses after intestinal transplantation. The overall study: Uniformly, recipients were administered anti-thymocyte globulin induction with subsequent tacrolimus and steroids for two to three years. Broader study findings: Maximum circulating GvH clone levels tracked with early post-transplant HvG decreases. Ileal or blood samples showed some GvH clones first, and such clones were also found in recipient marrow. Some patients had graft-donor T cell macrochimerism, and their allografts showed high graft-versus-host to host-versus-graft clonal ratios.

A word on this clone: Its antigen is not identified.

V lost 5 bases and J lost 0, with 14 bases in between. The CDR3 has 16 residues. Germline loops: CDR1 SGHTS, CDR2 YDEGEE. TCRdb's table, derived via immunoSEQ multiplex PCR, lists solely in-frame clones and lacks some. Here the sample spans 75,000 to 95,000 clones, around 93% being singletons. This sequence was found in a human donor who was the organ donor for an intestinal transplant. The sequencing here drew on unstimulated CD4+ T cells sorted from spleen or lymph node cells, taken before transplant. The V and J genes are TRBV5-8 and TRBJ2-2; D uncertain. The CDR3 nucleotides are TGTGCCAGCAGGGCCCGCAGAACATCGAACACCGGGGAGCTGTTTTTT. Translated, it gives CASRARRTSNTGELFF.